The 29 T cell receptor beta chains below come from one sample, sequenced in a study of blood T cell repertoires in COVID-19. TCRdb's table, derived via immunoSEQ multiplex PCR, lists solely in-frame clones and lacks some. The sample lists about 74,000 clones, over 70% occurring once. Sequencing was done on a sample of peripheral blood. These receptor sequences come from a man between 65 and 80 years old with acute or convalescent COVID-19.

This CDR3 reads CASSEFRTGGDEQYF. For the CDR3, the DNA is TGTGCCAGCAGTGAATTTAGGACAGGGGGCGACGAGCAGTACTTC. The rearrangement uses TRBV25-1 and TRBJ2-7; TRBD1 matches at 11 bases. The CDR3 sequence is 15 residues long. Germline trimming cut 1 base from V and 5 bases from J; bases unmatched to any gene: 4. Germline V gives CDR1 MGHDK, CDR2 SYGVNS.

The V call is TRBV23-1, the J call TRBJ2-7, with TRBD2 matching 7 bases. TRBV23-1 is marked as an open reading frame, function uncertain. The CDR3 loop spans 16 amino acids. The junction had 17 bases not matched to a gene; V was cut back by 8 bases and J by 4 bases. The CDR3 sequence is CASVDSSGTIPYEQYF. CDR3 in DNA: TGCGCCAGCGTAGATTCCTCCGGGACTATACCGTACGAGCAGTACTTC.

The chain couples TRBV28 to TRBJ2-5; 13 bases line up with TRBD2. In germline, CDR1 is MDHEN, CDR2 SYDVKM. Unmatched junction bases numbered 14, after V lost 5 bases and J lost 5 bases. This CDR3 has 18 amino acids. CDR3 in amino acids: CASSNARIGLAGEETQYF. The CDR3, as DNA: TGTGCCAGCAGTAATGCGAGGATAGGACTAGCGGGAGAGGAGACCCAGTACTTC.

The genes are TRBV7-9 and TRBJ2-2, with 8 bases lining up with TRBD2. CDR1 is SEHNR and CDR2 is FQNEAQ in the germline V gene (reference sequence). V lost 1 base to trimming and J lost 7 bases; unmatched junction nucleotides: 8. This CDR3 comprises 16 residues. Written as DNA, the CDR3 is TGTGCCAGCAGCTTAGAGGGACTAGGCCGCGGCGGGGAGCTGTTTTTT. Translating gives CASSLEGLGRGGELFF. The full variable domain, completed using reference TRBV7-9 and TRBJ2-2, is DTGVSQNPRHKITKRGQNVTFRCDPISEHNRLYWYRQTLGQGPEFLTYFQNEAQLEKSRLLSDRFSAERPKGSFSTLEIQRTEQGDSAMYLCASSLEGLGRGGELFFGEGSRLTVL.

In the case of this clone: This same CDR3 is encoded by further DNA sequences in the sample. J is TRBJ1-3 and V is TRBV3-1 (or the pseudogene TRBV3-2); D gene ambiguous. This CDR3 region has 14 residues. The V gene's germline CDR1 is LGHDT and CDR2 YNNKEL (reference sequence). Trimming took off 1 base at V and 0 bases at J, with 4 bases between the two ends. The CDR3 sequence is CASSQAVSGNTIYF. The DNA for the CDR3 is TGTGCCAGCAGCCAAGCGGTCTCTGGAAACACCATATATTTT.

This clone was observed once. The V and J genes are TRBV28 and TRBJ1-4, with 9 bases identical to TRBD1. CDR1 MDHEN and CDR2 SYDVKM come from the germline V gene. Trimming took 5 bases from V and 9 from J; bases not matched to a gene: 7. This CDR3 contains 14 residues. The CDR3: CASSLGDRVKKLFF. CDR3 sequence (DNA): TGTGCCAGCAGTCTCGGGGACAGGGTGAAAAAACTGTTTTTT.

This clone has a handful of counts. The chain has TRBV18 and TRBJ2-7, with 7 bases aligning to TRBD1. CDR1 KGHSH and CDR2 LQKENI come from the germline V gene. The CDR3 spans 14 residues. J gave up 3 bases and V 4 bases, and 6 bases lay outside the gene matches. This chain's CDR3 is CASSLRDSYYEQYF. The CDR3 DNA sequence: TGTGCCAGCTCACTACGGGACAGTTACTACGAGCAGTACTTC.

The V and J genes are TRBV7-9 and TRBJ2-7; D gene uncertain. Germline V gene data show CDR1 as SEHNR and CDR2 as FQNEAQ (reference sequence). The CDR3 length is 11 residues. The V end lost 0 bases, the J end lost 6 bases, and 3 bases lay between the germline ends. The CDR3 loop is CASSLAGEQYF. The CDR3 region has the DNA TGTGCCAGCAGCTTAGCCGGCGAGCAGTACTTC.

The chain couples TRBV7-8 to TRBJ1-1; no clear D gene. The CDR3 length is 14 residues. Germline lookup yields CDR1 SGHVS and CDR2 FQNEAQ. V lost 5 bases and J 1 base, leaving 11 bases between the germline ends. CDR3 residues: CASSRREGNTEAFF. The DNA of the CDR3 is TGTGCCAGCAGCAGAAGGGAGGGGAACACTGAAGCTTTCTTT.

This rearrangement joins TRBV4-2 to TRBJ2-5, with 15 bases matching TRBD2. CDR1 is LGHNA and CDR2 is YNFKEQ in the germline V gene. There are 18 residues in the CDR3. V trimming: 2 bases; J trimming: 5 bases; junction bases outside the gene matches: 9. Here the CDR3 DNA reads TGTGCCAGCAGCCAAATTGGACAGGGACTAGCGGGAGGTGAGACCCAGTACTTC. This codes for CASSQIGQGLAGGETQYF.

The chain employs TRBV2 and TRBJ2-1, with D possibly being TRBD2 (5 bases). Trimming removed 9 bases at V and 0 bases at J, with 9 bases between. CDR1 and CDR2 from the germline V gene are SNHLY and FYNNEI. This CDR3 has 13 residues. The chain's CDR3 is CARSSSSYNEQFF. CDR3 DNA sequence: TGTGCCAGATCTAGCAGCTCCTACAATGAGCAGTTCTTC.

As DNA, the CDR3 is TGTGCCAGCAGTCCTAGGGGCTCTGGGGCCAACGTCCTGACTTTC. Translating it yields CASSPRGSGANVLTF. This sequence joins TRBV9 and TRBJ2-6, with a tentative D call TRBD1 (5 bases). V was clipped by 5 bases and J by 0 bases, with 9 bases between them. Germline V CDR1 and CDR2: SGDLS, YYNGEE. The CDR3 is 15 amino acids.

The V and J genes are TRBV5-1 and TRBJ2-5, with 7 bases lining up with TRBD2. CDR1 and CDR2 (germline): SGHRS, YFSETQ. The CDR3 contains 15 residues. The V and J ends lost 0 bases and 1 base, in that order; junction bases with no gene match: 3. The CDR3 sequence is CASSLASSGQETQYF. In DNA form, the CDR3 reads TGCGCCAGCAGCTTGGCTTCTAGCGGCCAAGAGACCCAGTACTTC.

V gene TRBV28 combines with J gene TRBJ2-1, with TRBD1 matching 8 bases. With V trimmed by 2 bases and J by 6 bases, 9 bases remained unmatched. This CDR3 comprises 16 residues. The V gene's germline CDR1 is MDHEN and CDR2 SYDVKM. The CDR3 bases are TGTGCCAGCAGTTTACAGGGGGCCGTGCTGAGCAATGAGCAGTTCTTC. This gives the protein CASSLQGAVLSNEQFF. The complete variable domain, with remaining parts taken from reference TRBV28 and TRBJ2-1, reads DVKVTQSSRYLVKRTGEKVFLECVQDMDHENMFWYRQDPGLGLRLIYFSYDVKMKEKGDIPEGYSVSREKKERFSLILESASTNQTSMYLCASSLQGAVLSNEQFFGPGTRLTVL.

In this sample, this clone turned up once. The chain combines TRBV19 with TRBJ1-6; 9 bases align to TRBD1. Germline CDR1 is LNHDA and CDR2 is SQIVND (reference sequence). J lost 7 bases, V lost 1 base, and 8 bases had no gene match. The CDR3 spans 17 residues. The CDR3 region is CASSIAGTGRANSPLHF. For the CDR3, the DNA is TGTGCCAGTAGTATAGCCGGGACAGGGAGGGCGAATTCACCCCTCCACTTT.

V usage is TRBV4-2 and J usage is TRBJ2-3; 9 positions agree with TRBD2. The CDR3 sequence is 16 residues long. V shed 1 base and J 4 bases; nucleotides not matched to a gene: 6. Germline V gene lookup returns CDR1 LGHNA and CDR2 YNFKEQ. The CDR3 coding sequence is TGTGCCAGCAGCCAAGGTAGGACTAGCGCCGCAGATACGCAGTATTTT. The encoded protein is CASSQGRTSAADTQYF.

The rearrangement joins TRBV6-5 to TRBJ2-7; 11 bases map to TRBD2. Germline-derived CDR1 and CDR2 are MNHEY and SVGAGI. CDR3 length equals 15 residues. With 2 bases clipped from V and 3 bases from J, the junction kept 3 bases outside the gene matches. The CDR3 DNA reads TGTGCCAGCAGTTACAGGGGGACTAGCGGCTACGAGCAGTACTTC. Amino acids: CASSYRGTSGYEQYF.

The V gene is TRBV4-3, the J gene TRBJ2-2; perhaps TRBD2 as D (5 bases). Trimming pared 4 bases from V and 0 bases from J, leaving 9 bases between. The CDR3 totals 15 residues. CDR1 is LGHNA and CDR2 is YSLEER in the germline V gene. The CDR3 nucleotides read TGCGCCAGCAGCCTTGGACTGGCGAACACCGGGGAGCTGTTTTTT. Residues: CASSLGLANTGELFF.

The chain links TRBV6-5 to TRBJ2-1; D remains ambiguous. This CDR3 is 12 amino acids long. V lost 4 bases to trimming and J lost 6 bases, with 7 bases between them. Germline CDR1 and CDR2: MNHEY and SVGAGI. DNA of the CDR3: TGTGCCAGCAGTTCCCTCCTCAATGAGCAGTTCTTC. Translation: CASSSLLNEQFF.

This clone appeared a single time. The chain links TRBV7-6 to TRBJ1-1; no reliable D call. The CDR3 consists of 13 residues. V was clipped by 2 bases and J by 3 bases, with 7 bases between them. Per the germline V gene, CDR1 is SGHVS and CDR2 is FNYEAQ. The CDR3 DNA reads TGTGCCAGCAGCTTAAATGAGGACACTGAAGCTTTCTTT. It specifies CASSLNEDTEAFF.

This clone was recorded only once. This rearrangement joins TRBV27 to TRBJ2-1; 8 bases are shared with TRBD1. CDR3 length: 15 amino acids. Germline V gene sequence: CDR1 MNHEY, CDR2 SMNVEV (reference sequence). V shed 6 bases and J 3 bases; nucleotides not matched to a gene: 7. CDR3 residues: CASRERTGYYNEQFF. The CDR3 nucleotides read TGTGCCAGCAGGGAAAGGACAGGGTACTACAATGAGCAGTTCTTC.

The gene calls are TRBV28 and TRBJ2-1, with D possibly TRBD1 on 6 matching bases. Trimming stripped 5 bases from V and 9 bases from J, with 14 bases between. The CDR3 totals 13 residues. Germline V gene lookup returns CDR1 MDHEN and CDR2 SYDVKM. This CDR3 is CASSPGTGFEQFF. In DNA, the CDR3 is TGTGCCAGCAGTCCCGGTACAGGGTTTGAGCAGTTCTTC.

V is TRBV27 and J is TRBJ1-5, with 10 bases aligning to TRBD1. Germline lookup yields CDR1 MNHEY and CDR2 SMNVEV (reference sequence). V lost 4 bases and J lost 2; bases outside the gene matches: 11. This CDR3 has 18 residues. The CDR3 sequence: CASSSGQGGTSGNQPQHF. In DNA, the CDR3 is TGTGCCAGCAGTTCAGGACAGGGGGGTACTTCTGGCAATCAGCCCCAGCATTTT.

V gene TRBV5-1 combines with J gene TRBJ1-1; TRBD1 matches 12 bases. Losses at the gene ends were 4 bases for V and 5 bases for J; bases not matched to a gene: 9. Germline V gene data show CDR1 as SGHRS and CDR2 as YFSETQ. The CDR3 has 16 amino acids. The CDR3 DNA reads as TGCGCCAGCAGCGGGACAGGGGGCGCAGGGAGTACTGAAGCTTTCTTT. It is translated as CASSGTGGAGSTEAFF.

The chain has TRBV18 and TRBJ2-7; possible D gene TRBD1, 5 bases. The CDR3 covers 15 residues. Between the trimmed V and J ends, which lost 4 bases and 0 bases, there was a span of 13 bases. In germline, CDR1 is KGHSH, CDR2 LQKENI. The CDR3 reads CASSHGHPYSYEQYF. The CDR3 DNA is TGTGCCAGCTCACACGGACATCCCTACTCCTACGAGCAGTACTTC.

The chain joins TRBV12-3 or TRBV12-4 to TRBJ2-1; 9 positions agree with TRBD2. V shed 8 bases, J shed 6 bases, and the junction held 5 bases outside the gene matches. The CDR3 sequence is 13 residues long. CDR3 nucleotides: TGTGCCAGCGGGCTAGCGGGAATCAATGAGCAGTTCTTC. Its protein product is CASGLAGINEQFF.

CDR3 in DNA: TGTGCCAGCAGCGGACGACAGGGGTGCCCCTCTGGGGCCAACGTCCTGACTTTC. This translates into CASSGRQGCPSGANVLTF. The chain combines TRBV21-1 with TRBJ2-6; the D call TRBD1 from the table was never checked on the DNA. TRBV21-1 is a known pseudogene. CDR3 length equals 18 residues.

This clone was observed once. The CDR3 loop reads CSAPAGNIQYF. The CDR3 DNA reads as TGCAGTGCGCCTGCCGGAAACATTCAGTACTTC. V gene TRBV20-1 combines with J gene TRBJ2-4; D uncertain. Germline assignment: CDR1 DFQATT and CDR2 SNEGSKA (reference sequence). V lost 6 bases, J lost 6 bases, and 9 bases lay in between. The CDR3 has 11 amino acids.

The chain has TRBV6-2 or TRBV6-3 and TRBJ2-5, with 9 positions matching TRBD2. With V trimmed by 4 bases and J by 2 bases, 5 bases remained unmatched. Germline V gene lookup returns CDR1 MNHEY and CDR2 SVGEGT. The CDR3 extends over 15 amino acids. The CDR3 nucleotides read TGTGCCAGCAGTTGGACTAGCGCACTACAAGAGACCCAGTACTTC. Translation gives CASSWTSALQETQYF.